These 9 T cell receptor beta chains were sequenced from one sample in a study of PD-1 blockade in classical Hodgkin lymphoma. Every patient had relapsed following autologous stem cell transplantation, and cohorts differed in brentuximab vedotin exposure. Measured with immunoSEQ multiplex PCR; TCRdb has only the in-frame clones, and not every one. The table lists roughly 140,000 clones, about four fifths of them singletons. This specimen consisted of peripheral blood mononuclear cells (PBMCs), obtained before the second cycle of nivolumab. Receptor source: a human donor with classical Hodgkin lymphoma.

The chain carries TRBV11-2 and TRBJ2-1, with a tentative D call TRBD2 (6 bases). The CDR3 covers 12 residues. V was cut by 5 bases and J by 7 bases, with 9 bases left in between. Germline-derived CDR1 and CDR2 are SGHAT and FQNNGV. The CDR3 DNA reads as TGTGCCAGCAGCCGGGACTTAAATGAGCAGTTCTTC. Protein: CASSRDLNEQFF.

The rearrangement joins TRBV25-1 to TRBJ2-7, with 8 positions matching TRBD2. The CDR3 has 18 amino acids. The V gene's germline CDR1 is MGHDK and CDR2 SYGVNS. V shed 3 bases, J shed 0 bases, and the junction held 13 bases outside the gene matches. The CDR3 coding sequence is TGTGCCAGCAGTGATTCCCGGGGGGGCCGACGCAGCTCCTACGAGCAGTACTTC. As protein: CASSDSRGGRRSSYEQYF.

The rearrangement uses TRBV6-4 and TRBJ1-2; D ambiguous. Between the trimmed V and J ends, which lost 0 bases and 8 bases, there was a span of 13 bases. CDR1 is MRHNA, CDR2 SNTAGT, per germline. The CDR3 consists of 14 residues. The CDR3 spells CASSDSAAPGGYTF. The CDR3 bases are TGTGCCAGCAGTGACTCGGCAGCGCCGGGGGGCTACACCTTC.

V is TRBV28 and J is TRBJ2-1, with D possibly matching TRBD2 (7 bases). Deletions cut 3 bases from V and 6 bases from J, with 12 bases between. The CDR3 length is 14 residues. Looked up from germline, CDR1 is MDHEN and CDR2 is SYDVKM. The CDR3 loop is CASSFVGGANEQFF. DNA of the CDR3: TGTGCCAGCAGTTTCGTTGGGGGGGCCAATGAGCAGTTCTTC.

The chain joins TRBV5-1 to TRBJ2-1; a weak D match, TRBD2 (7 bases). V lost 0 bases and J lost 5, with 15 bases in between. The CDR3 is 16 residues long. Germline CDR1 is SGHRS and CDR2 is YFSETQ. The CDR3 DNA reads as TGCGCCAGCAGCTTGGGCCCAGGGGACTACCACAATGAGCAGTTCTTC. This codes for CASSLGPGDYHNEQFF.

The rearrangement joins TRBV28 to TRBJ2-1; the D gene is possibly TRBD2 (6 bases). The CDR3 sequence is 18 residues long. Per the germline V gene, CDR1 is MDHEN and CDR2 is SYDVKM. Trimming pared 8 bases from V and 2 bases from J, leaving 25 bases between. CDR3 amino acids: CASFPEGGGLFPYNEQFF. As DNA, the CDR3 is TGTGCCAGCTTTCCGGAGGGTGGGGGTTTGTTCCCCTACAATGAGCAGTTCTTC.

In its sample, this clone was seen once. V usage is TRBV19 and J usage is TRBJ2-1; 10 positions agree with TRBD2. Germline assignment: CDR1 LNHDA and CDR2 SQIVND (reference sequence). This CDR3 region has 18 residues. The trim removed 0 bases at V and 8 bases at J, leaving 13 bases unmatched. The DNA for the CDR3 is TGTGCCAGTAGTATAGACACCCAGCGGGAGGGCCTACAATATGAGCAGTTCTTC. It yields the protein CASSIDTQREGLQYEQFF.

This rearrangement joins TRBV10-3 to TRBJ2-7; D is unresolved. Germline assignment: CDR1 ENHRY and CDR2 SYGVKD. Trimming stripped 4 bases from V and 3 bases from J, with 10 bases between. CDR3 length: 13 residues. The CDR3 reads CAISVGQFYEQYF. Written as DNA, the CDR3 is TGTGCCATCAGTGTAGGGCAGTTCTACGAGCAGTACTTC.

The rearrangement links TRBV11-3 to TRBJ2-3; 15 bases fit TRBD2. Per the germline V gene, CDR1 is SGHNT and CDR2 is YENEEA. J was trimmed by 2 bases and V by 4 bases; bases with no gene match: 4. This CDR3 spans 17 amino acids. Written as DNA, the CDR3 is TGTGCCAGCAGCTCGGGACTAGCGGGAGGCGCCACAGATACGCAGTATTTT. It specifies CASSSGLAGGATDTQYF.